This T cell receptor beta chain appears in the sequencing data of a study of blood T cell repertoires in COVID-19. The V gene's germline CDR1 is MDHEN and CDR2 SYDVKM. The V gene lost 6 bases and the J gene lost 4 bases, with 18 bases spanning the gap. CDR3 length: 15 residues. In the original workflow: From reference gene primer amplification, estimates of nucleated cell counts were derived. The data were produced by immunoSEQ multiplex PCR, yet TCRdb's version contains in-frame clones alone and is incomplete. V and J calls and clone size come straight from that table; D and trimming were deduced from the DNA. The sample lists about 80,000 clones, around 90% occurring once.

The chain uses TRBV28 and TRBJ2-5; TRBD2 is a possible D gene (7 bases). Specimen: peripheral blood. The clonotype comes from a man in his 70s with acute or convalescent COVID-19. The CDR3 sequence: CASSPSGGHVETQYF. CDR3 in DNA: TGTGCCAGCAGCCCTTCGGGGGGACATGTAGAGACCCAGTACTTC.